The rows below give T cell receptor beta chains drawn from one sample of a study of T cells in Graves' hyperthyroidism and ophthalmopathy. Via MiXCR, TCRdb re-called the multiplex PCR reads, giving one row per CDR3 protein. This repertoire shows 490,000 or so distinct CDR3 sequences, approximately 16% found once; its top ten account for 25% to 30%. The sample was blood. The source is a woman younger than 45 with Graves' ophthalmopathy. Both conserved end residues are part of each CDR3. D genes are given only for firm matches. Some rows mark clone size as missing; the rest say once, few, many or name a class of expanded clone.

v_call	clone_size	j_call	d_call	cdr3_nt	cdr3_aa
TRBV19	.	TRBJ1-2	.	TGTGCCAGTAGTATAGAACGGGACACCCATTACTATGGCTACACCTTC	CASSIERDTHYYGYTF
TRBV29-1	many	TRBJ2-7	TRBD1	TGCAGCGTGAAGACAGGGACAACCTACGAGCAGTACTTC	CSVKTGTTYEQYF
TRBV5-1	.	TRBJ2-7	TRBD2	TGCGCCAGCAGCTTGGACCCTTTTCGGCGGGAGGGTCCCGAAAACGAGCAGTACTTC	CASSLDPFRREGPENEQYF
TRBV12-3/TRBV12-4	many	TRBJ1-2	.	TGTGCCAGCAGCCAGACAGGTAACGCTGGCTACACCTTC	CASSQTGNAGYTF
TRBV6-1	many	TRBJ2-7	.	TGTGCCAGCAGTTACTCTGGCCTTCCCGCACCGGGAGCCCACGAGCAGTACTTC	CASSYSGLPAPGAHEQYF
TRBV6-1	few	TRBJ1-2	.	TGTGCCAGCAGTTTCATGGACGACTATGGCTACACCTTC	CASSFMDDYGYTF
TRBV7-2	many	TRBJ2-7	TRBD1	TGTGCCAGCAGCGGAGGTAGGGACAGGGTACCTGACGAGCAGTACTTC	CASSGGRDRVPDEQYF
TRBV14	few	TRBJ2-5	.	TGTGCCAGCAGCGGGTTTCAAGAGACCCAGTACTTC	CASSGFQETQYF
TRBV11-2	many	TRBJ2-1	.	TGTGCCAGCAGCTTAGTGGCGGGATTGGGGCTCAATGAGCAGTTCTTC	CASSLVAGLGLNEQFF
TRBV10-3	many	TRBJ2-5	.	TGTGCCATCAGGCGGGAAGTCGGGGAGACCCAGTACTTC	CAIRREVGETQYF
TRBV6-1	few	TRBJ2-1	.	TGTGCCAGCAGTGTCACCTGGAACAATGAGCAGTTCTTC	CASSVTWNNEQFF
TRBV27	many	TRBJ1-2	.	TGTGCCAGCAGACGGACGGGACGGTCCGTTTATGGCTACACCTTC	CASRRTGRSVYGYTF